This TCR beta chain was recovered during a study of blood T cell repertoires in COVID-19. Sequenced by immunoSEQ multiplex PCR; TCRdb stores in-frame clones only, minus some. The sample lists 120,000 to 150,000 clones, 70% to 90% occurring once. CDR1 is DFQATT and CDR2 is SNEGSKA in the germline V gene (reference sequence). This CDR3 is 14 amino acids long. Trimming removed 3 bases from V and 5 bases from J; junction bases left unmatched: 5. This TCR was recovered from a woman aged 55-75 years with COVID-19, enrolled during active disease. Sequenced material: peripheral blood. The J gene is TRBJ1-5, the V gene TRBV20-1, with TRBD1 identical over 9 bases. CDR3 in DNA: TGCAGTGCTAGTCTACAGGGGGCGTATCAGCCCCAGCATTTT. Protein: CSASLQGAYQPQHF.